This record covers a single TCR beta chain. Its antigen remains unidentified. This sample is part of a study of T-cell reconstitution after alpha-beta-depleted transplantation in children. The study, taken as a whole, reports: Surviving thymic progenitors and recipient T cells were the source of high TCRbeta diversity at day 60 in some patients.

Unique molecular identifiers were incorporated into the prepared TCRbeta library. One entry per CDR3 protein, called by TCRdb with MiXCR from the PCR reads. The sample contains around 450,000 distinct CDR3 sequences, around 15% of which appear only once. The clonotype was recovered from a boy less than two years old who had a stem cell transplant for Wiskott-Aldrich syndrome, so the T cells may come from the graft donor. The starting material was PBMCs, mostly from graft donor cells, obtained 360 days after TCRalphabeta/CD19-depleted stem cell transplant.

CDR3: CASSPKQGVRNEQFF. The CDR3 nucleotides are TGTGCCAGCAGCCCAAAGCAAGGGGTTAGGAATGAGCAGTTCTTC. J is TRBJ2-1 and V is TRBV7-2; weak D call: TRBD1 (5 bases). Trimming took 5 bases from V and 7 from J, leaving 18 bases between them. This CDR3 is built from 15 residues. Germline CDR1 SGHTA, CDR2 FQGNSA.